This T cell receptor beta chain was profiled in a study of blood T cell repertoires in COVID-19. Study-level background: The analysed material was cDNA or gDNA that came from T cells, B-cell-depleted T cells, or PBMCs.

The V gene end was trimmed by 4 bases and the J gene end by 3 bases; junction bases not matched to a gene: 5. The germline CDR1 and CDR2 sequences are LGHNA and YSLEER. This CDR3 is 15 amino acids long. Clones were sequenced by immunoSEQ multiplex PCR, and TCRdb holds only the in-frame ones, with some missing. This sample has fewer than 130,000 clones; around 87% occur once, and the top ten carry roughly 30%. The chain carries TRBV4-3 and TRBJ1-2, with 10 bases identical to TRBD1. The receptor was derived from a woman of 80 years or more with acute or convalescent COVID-19. Sequencing input: peripheral blood. CDR3 nucleotides: TGCGCCAGCAGCCTATCTGGGACAGGGGACTATGGCTACACCTTC. Residues: CASSLSGTGDYGYTF.